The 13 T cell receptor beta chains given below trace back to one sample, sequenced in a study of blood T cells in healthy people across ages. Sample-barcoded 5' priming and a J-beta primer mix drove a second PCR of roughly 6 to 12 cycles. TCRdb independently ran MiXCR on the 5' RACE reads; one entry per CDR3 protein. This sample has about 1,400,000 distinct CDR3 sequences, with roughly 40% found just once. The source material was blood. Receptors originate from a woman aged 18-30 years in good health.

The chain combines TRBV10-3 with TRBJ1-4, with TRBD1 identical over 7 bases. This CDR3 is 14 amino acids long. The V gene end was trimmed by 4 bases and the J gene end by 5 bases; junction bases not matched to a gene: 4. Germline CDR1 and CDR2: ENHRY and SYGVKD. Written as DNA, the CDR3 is TGTGCCATCAGTGTGCAGGGGGGGAATGAAAAACTGTTTTTT. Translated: CAISVQGGNEKLFF.

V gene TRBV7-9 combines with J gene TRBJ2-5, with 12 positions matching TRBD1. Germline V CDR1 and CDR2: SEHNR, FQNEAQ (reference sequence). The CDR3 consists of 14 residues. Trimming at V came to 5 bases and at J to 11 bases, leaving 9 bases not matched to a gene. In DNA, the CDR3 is TGTGCCAGCAGCCCGGGACAGGGGGCAGTGGTGCAGTACTTC. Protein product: CASSPGQGAVVQYF.

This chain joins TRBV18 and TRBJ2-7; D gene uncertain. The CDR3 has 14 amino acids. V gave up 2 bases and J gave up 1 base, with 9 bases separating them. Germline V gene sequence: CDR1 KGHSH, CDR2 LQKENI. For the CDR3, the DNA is TGTGCCAGCTCACCAGAATACCCTTCCTACGAGCAGTACTTC. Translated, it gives CASSPEYPSYEQYF.

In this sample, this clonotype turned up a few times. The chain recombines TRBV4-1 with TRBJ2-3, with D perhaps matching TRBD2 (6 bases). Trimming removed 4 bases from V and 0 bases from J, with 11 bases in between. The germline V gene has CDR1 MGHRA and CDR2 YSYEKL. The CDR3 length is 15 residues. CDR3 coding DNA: TGCGCCAGCAGCCGTTGGGAGGCCAGCACAGATACGCAGTATTTT. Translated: CASSRWEASTDTQYF.

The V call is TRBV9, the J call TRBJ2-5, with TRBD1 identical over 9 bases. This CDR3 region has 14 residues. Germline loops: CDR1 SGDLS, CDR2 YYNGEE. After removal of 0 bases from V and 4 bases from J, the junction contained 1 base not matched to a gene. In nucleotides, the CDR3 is TGTGCCAGCAGCGTAGTGACAGGGGGAGAGACCCAGTACTTC. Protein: CASSVVTGGETQYF.

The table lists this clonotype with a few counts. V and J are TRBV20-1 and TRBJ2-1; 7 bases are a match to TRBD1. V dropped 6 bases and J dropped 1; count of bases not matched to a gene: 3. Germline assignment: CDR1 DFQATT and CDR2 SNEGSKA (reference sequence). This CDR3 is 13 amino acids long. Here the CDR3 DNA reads TGCAGTGCCCAGGGGGTTTCCTACAATGAGCAGTTCTTC. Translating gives CSAQGVSYNEQFF.

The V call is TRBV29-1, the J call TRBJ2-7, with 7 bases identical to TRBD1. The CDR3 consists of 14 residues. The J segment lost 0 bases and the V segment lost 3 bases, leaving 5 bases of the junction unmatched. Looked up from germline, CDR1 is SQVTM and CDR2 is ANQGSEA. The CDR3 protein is CSVDIGGDSYEQYF. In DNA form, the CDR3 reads TGCAGCGTTGATATAGGGGGCGACTCCTACGAGCAGTACTTC.

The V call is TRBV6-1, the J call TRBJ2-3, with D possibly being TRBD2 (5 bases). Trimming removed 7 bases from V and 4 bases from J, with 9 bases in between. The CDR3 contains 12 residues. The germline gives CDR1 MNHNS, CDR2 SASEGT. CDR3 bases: TGTGCCAGCATCAGTAGCGCAGATACGCAGTATTTT. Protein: CASISSADTQYF.

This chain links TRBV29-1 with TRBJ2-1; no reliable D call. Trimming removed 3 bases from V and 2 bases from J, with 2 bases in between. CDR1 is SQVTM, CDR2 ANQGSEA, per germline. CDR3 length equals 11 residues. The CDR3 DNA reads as TGCAGCGTTGAGCCCTACAATGAGCAGTTCTTC. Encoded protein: CSVEPYNEQFF.

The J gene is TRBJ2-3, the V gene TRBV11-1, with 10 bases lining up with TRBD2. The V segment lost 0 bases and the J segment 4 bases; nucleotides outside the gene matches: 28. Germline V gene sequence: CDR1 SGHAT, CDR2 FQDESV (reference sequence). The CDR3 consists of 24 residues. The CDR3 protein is CASSLAGSRGSASLAGLVADTQYF. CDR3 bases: TGTGCCAGCAGCTTAGCGGGGTCCCGCGGGTCCGCATCACTAGCGGGGTTGGTTGCAGATACGCAGTATTTT. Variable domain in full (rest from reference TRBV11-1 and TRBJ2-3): EAEVAQSPRYKITEKSQAVAFWCDPISGHATLYWYRQILGQGPELLVQFQDESVVDDSQLPKDRFSAERLKGVDSTLKIQPAELGDSAMYLCASSLAGSRGSASLAGLVADTQYFGPGTRLTVL.

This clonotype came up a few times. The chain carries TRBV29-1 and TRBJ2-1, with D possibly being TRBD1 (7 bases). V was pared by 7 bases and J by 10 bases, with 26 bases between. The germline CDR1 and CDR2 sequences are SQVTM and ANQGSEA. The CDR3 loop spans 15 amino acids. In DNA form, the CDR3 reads TGCAGCGCCCAGGAGGGGGCGAACAACCCCAGGGAGCAGTTCTTC. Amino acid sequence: CSAQEGANNPREQFF.

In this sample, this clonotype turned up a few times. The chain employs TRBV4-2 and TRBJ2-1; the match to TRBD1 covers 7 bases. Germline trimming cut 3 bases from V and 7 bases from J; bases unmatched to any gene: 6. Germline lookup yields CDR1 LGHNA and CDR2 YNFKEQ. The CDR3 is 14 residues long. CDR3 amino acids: CASSQADRANEQFF. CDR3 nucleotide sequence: TGTGCCAGCAGCCAGGCCGACAGGGCTAATGAGCAGTTCTTC.

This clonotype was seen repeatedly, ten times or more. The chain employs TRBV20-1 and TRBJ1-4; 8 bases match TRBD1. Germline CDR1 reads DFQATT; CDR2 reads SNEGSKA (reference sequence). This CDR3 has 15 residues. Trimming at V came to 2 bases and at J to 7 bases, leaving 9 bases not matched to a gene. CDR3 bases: TGCAGTGCTAGACCGAGGACAGGGACTCCTGAAAAACTGTTTTTT. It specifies CSARPRTGTPEKLFF.